The next 25 T cell receptor beta chains were all read from a single sample in a study of blood T cell repertoires in COVID-19. TCRdb keeps only in-frame clones here, not all; method: immunoSEQ multiplex PCR. The table records approximately 300,000 clones, approximately 85% of them present only once. The sequencing sample was made of peripheral blood. The source of these receptors is a human donor with COVID-19, enrolled during active disease. The donor label of this sample is uncertain.

The V gene is TRBV19, the J gene TRBJ1-1, with D hard to call. This CDR3 is built from 13 residues. The germline CDR1 and CDR2 sequences are LNHDA and SQIVND (reference sequence). V dropped 5 bases and J dropped 2 bases, with 9 bases sitting between them. The CDR3 region is CASSLGVNTEAFF. In nucleotides, the CDR3 is TGTGCCAGTAGTCTCGGGGTCAACACTGAAGCTTTCTTT.

This clone was seen just once. The chain joins TRBV19 to TRBJ1-1; tentatively, D is TRBD1 (5 bases). The CDR3 covers 16 residues. Trimming took 5 bases from V and 6 from J, leaving 22 bases between them. Germline values: CDR1 LNHDA, CDR2 SQIVND (reference sequence). The CDR3 spells CASSPSGQGGNSEAFF. For the CDR3, the DNA is TGTGCCAGTAGTCCCAGTGGGCAGGGTGGTAATTCTGAAGCTTTCTTT.

The rearrangement links TRBV28 to TRBJ1-3; TRBD1 agrees at 7 bases. The CDR3 contains 14 residues. Germline CDR1 is MDHEN and CDR2 is SYDVKM. The J segment lost 8 bases and the V segment lost 5 bases, leaving 9 bases of the junction unmatched. Here the CDR3 reads CASSPRSGGYTIYF. The CDR3 DNA follows: TGTGCCAGCAGTCCACGGTCAGGGGGATACACCATATATTTT. The entire variable domain, with the rest obtained from reference TRBV28 and TRBJ1-3, is as follows: DVKVTQSSRYLVKRTGEKVFLECVQDMDHENMFWYRQDPGLGLRLIYFSYDVKMKEKGDIPEGYSVSREKKERFSLILESASTNQTSMYLCASSPRSGGYTIYFGEGSWLTVV.

This clone showed up just once. J is TRBJ2-3 and V is TRBV2; 16 bases fit TRBD2. The ends lost 9 bases at V and 6 bases at J; junction bases unmatched: 0. Per the germline V gene, CDR1 is SNHLY and CDR2 is FYNNEI. This CDR3 comprises 13 residues. The CDR3 spells CARGLAGGDTQYF. The CDR3 coding sequence is TGTGCCAGGGGACTAGCGGGAGGGGATACGCAGTATTTT.

The chain couples TRBV11-3 to TRBJ2-7, with a weak D call TRBD2 (7 bases). V was pared by 3 bases and J by 3 bases, with 15 bases between. The germline V gene has CDR1 SGHNT and CDR2 YENEEA. The CDR3 length is 15 residues. The CDR3 region is CASSLGGLSGYEQYF. The CDR3 bases are TGTGCCAGCAGCTTGGGGGGGCTAAGCGGCTACGAGCAGTACTTC.

The chain links TRBV6-4 to TRBJ1-2, with 7 bases that match TRBD1. This CDR3 is built from 15 residues. The germline gives CDR1 MRHNA, CDR2 SNTAGT. The trim removed 5 bases at V and 4 bases at J, leaving 10 bases unmatched. The DNA of the CDR3 is TGTGCCAGCAGTCCGACAGGGACGAGCGGCTATGGCTACACCTTC. This codes for CASSPTGTSGYGYTF.

The CDR3 DNA reads as TGTGCCAGCAGCTCCCAGGGCCCTAGCGACAATGAGCAGTTCTTC. As protein: CASSSQGPSDNEQFF. The V call is TRBV7-2, the J call TRBJ2-1, with D tentatively TRBD2 (6 bases). V lost 4 bases to trimming and J lost 5 bases, with 15 bases between them. Germline V CDR1 and CDR2: SGHTA, FQGNSA. The length of the CDR3 is 15 residues.

The J gene is TRBJ2-3, the V gene TRBV28, with 8 bases fitting TRBD1. CDR1 is MDHEN and CDR2 is SYDVKM in the germline V gene. J lost 4 bases, V lost 6 bases, and 6 bases had no gene match. The CDR3 has 14 amino acids. CDR3 residues: CASRWTGFADTQYF. The CDR3 DNA sequence: TGTGCCAGCAGGTGGACAGGGTTTGCAGATACGCAGTATTTT.

J is TRBJ1-2 and V is TRBV9; D remains ambiguous. The CDR3 spans 14 residues. Germline assignment: CDR1 SGDLS and CDR2 YYNGEE. The ends were cut back, 3 bases at V and 6 bases at J, with 15 bases in the middle. The CDR3 DNA sequence: TGTGCCAGCAGCGGAATAAGCGACCTGAATGGCTACACCTTC. Translated: CASSGISDLNGYTF.

The chain recombines TRBV5-4 with TRBJ2-7, with 7 bases identical to TRBD2. The CDR3 has 14 amino acids. Germline CDR1 reads SGHNT; CDR2 reads YYREEE (reference sequence). Trimming at V came to 0 bases and at J to 5 bases, leaving 5 bases not matched to a gene. CDR3 amino acids: CASSLGTSRHEQYF. In DNA form, the CDR3 reads TGTGCCAGCAGCTTGGGGACTAGTAGGCACGAGCAGTACTTC. The variable domain in full, completed from reference TRBV5-4 and TRBJ2-7, reads ETGVTQSPTHLIKTRGQQVTLRCSSQSGHNTVSWYQQALGQGPQFIFQYYREEENGRGNFPPRFSGLQFPNYSSELNVNALELDDSALYLCASSLGTSRHEQYFGPGTRLTVT.

This clone occurred a few times. The chain has TRBV5-6 and TRBJ2-1; 9 bases align to TRBD1. CDR1 and CDR2 (germline): SGHDT, YYEEEE. The CDR3 has 16 amino acids. V gave up 2 bases and J gave up 8 bases; unmatched junction bases: 11. The CDR3 DNA follows: TGTGCCAGCAGCTTACGGGCCGGGACAGGGATGGATGAGCAGTTCTTC. It specifies CASSLRAGTGMDEQFF.

This clone was seen more than once but under ten times. This chain uses TRBV6-5 with TRBJ1-1, with D maybe TRBD1 (6 bases). V was pared by 6 bases and J by 1 base, with 15 bases between. The CDR3 is 15 residues long. Looked up from germline, CDR1 is MNHEY and CDR2 is SVGAGI. Here the CDR3 DNA reads TGTGCCAGCAGAAAAACAGGGTTTGGGAACACTGAAGCTTTCTTT. This encodes CASRKTGFGNTEAFF.

The CDR3 DNA follows: TGCGCCAGCAGCCAGGAGTCGCGTACGCAGTATTTT. This encodes CASSQESRTQYF. This chain uses TRBV4-1 with TRBJ2-3; D gene ambiguous. The germline V and J ends were trimmed by 3 bases and 8 bases, with 9 bases remaining between them. CDR1 is MGHRA and CDR2 is YSYEKL in the germline V gene. This CDR3 contains 12 residues.

This sequence joins TRBV7-8 and TRBJ1-4; 10 bases map to TRBD1. CDR1 is SGHVS, CDR2 FQNEAQ, per germline. V was clipped by 1 base and J by 8 bases; unmatched bases: 10. The CDR3 is 17 amino acids. CDR3 amino acids: CASSLGNRDRGGEKLFF. The CDR3 nucleotides read TGTGCCAGCAGCTTAGGGAACCGGGACAGGGGTGGGGAAAAACTGTTTTTT.

This chain uses TRBV24-1 with TRBJ2-1; 7 bases are a match to TRBD1. CDR1 is KGHDR and CDR2 is SFDVKD in the germline V gene. CDR3 length equals 16 residues. V lost 4 bases, J lost 4 bases, and 9 bases stayed unmatched. For the CDR3, the DNA is TGTGCCACCAGTGACCCCGGGACAGACCATTACAATGAGCAGTTCTTC. This codes for CATSDPGTDHYNEQFF.

DNA of the CDR3: TGTGCCAGCAGTGGACAGTTTGTCTACGAGCAGTACTTC. It specifies CASSGQFVYEQYF. This chain links TRBV25-1 with TRBJ2-7; a weak D match, TRBD1 (5 bases). The V gene's germline CDR1 is MGHDK and CDR2 SYGVNS. The CDR3 contains 13 residues. With 4 bases removed from V and 3 bases from J, the gap between germline ends came to 10 bases.

The rearrangement joins TRBV6-6 to TRBJ2-1; D is possibly TRBD1 (6 bases). The CDR3 loop spans 16 amino acids. The V gene's germline CDR1 is MNHNY and CDR2 SVGAGI (reference sequence). V was clipped by 2 bases and J by 0 bases, with 11 bases between them. CDR3 protein: CASSYVDSSSYNEQFF. The CDR3, as DNA: TGTGCCAGCAGTTACGTGGACAGCTCCTCCTACAATGAGCAGTTCTTC.

This sequence joins TRBV4-3 and TRBJ1-4, with 7 positions matching TRBD1. The length of the CDR3 is 16 residues. Germline trimming cut 0 bases from V and 5 bases from J; bases unmatched to any gene: 6. The germline gives CDR1 LGHNA, CDR2 YSLEER. The CDR3 DNA reads as TGCGCCAGCAGCCAAGAAGCGGCAGGGGGGAATGAAAAACTGTTTTTT. Translating it yields CASSQEAAGGNEKLFF.

The chain carries TRBV6-7 and TRBJ2-3; TRBD1 agrees at 9 bases. TRBV6-7 carries the ORF label, with uncertain function. V lost 5 bases and J lost 4; bases outside the gene matches: 7. CDR3 length: 15 residues. The CDR3 region is CASSVQGAPSDTQYF. CDR3 in DNA: TGTGCCAGCAGTGTACAGGGGGCGCCTTCAGATACGCAGTATTTT.

The V and J genes are TRBV19 and TRBJ2-1; TRBD2 matches at 8 bases. The germline gives CDR1 LNHDA, CDR2 SQIVND (reference sequence). The CDR3 sequence is 15 residues long. The V and J ends lost 5 bases and 4 bases, in that order; junction bases with no gene match: 7. This CDR3 reads CASSPQAGGYNEQFF. CDR3 sequence (DNA): TGTGCCAGTAGTCCCCAGGCGGGAGGATACAATGAGCAGTTCTTC.

The V gene is TRBV28, the J gene TRBJ1-5; 8 nucleotides align to TRBD1. Germline V gene sequence: CDR1 MDHEN, CDR2 SYDVKM. The V and J ends lost 6 bases and 1 base, in that order; junction bases with no gene match: 8. This CDR3 region has 16 residues. The CDR3 sequence is CASRDGTGGSNQPQHF. The CDR3 bases are TGTGCCAGCAGGGACGGGACAGGAGGGAGCAATCAGCCCCAGCATTTT.

The chain combines TRBV5-8 with TRBJ1-1; D is unresolved. Per germline, CDR1 SGHTS and CDR2 YDEGEE. This CDR3 is built from 14 residues. V shed 0 bases and J shed 5 bases, with 11 bases lying between them. The CDR3, as DNA: TGTGCCAGCAGCTTGGTCGGTTTTGCGACTGAAGCTTTCTTT. Translating gives CASSLVGFATEAFF.

This clone has only one observation. This sequence joins TRBV9 and TRBJ2-1, with TRBD2 matching over 7 bases. The CDR3 is 15 residues long. Germline CDR1 SGDLS, CDR2 YYNGEE. The V segment lost 4 bases and the J segment 9 bases; nucleotides outside the gene matches: 13. Here the CDR3 DNA reads TGTGCCAGCAGCTTAAGGGACTATCCGGGTGGTGAGCAGTTCTTC. Encoded protein: CASSLRDYPGGEQFF. The variable domain in full, completed from reference TRBV9 and TRBJ2-1, reads DSGVTQTPKHLITATGQRVTLRCSPRSGDLSVYWYQQSLDQGLQFLIQYYNGEERAKGNILERFSAQQFPDLHSELNLSSLELGDSALYFCASSLRDYPGGEQFFGPGTRLTVL.

The chain couples TRBV3-1 (or the pseudogene TRBV3-2) to TRBJ2-5, with TRBD2 identical over 8 bases. The germline CDR1 and CDR2 sequences are LGHDT and YNNKEL (reference sequence). Trimming took 4 bases from V and 4 from J; bases not matched to a gene: 8. CDR3 length equals 15 residues. CDR3 amino acids: CASSPLSGVPETQYF. The CDR3 DNA reads as TGTGCCAGCAGCCCCCTTAGCGGGGTACCAGAGACCCAGTACTTC.

This rearrangement joins TRBV7-2 to TRBJ2-7; tentatively, D is TRBD1 (6 bases). The CDR3 is 15 residues long. Germline CDR1 reads SGHTA; CDR2 reads FQGNSA. The germline V and J ends were trimmed by 0 bases and 0 bases, with 9 bases remaining between them. CDR3 sequence reads: CASSLAGGISYEQYF. CDR3 coding DNA: TGTGCCAGCAGCTTAGCAGGGGGAATCTCCTACGAGCAGTACTTC.